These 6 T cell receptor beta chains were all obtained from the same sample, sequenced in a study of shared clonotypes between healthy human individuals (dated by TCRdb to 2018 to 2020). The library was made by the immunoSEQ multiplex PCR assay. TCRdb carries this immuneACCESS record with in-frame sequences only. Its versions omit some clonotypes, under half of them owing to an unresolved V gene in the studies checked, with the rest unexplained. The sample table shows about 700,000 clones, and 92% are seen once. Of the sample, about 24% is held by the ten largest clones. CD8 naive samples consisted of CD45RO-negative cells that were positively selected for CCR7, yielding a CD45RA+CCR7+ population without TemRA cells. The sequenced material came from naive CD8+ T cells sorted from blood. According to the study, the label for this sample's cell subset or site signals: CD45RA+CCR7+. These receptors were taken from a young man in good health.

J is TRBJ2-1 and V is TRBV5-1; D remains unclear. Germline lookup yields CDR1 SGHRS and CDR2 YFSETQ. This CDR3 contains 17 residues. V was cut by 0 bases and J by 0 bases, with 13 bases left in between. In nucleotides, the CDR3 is TGCGCCAGCAGCTTGGGTTGGGTAATTAGCTCCTACAATGAGCAGTTCTTC. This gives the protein CASSLGWVISSYNEQFF.

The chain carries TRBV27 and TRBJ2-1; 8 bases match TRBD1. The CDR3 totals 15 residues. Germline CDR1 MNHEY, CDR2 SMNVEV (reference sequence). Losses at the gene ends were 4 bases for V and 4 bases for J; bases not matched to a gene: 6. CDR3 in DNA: TGTGCCAGCAGTTCCCGGACAGGGCCGTACAATGAGCAGTTCTTC. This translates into CASSSRTGPYNEQFF.

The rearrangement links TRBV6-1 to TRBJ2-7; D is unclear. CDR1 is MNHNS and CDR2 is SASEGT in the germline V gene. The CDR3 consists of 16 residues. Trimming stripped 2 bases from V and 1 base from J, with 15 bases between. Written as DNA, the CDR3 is TGTGCCAGCAGTGAACTCTTCGTCGGTCGGTCCTACGAGCAGTACTTC. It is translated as CASSELFVGRSYEQYF.

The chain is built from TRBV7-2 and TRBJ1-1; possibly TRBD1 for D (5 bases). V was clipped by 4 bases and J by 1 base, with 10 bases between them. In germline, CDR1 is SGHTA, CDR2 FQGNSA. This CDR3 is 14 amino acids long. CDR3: CASSWPGRNTEAFF. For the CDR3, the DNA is TGTGCCAGCAGCTGGCCGGGACGGAACACTGAAGCTTTCTTT.

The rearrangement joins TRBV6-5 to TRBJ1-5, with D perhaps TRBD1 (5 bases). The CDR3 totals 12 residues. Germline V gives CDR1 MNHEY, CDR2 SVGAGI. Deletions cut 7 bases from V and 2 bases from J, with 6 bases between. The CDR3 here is CASKGGNQPQHF. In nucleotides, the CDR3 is TGTGCCAGCAAAGGGGGCAATCAGCCCCAGCATTTT.

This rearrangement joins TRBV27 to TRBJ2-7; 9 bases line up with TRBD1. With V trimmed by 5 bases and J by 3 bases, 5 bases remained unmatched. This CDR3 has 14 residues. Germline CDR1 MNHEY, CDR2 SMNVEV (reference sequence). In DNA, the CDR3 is TGTGCCAGCAGTACGGGACAGGGAAGCTACGAGCAGTACTTC. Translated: CASSTGQGSYEQYF.